Listed below are T cell receptor beta chains from one sample, sequenced in a study of cytomegalovirus exposure and HLA in healthy donors. Assay: immunoSEQ multiplex PCR; the TCRdb copy retains only in-frame clones and omits some. Among approximately 190,000 clones listed, around four fifths were seen once. Sequenced: PBMCs. Receptors were obtained from a middle-aged man in good health and CMV-seropositive. The CDR3 runs from the conserved cysteine through the conserved F or W. The D gene is left open where the match is weak. The size of a clone is reported for some rows only, either as once, few or many, or as a class for expanded clones.

V	length	D	J	size	CDR3	DNA
TRBV4-1	18	-	TRBJ2-1	-	CASSQEALPRERVNEQFF	TGCGCCAGCAGCCAAGAAGCCCTTCCCCGGGAGAGGGTAAATGAGCAGTTCTTC
TRBV30	14	TRBD2	TRBJ2-2	-	CAWTSGIHTGELFF	TGTGCCTGGACTAGCGGGATTCACACCGGGGAGCTGTTTTTT
TRBV27	16	-	TRBJ2-1	few	CASSLFLSTSYNEQFF	TGTGCCAGCAGTTTATTCTTGAGTACGTCCTACAATGAGCAGTTCTTC
TRBV6-4	15	TRBD1	TRBJ2-7	-	CASSRGQGDAYEQYF	TGTGCCAGCAGCCGTGGACAGGGGGACGCCTACGAGCAGTACTTC
TRBV7-9	15	TRBD1	TRBJ1-4	-	CSSSLGQGWNEKLFF	TGTTCCAGCAGCTTAGGACAGGGATGGAACGAAAAACTGTTTTTT
TRBV30	12	-	TRBJ2-7	-	CAWSSSSYEQYF	TGTGCCTGGAGTTCCTCGTCCTACGAGCAGTACTTC
TRBV9	14	-	TRBJ1-3	-	CASSVGPSGNTIYF	TGTGCCAGCAGCGTGGGCCCCTCTGGAAACACCATATATTTT
TRBV19	14	TRBD1	TRBJ1-2	few	CASSEQGVSYGYTF	TGTGCCAGTAGTGAACAGGGGGTCTCCTATGGCTACACCTTC
TRBV29-1	13	TRBD2	TRBJ2-3	few	CSSSGRVEDTQYF	TGCAGCTCGAGCGGGAGGGTCGAAGATACGCAGTATTTT
TRBV18	17	-	TRBJ2-6	few	CASSGLGTRSGANVLTF	TGTGCCAGCTCAGGACTGGGAACTCGCTCTGGGGCCAACGTCCTGACTTTC
TRBV6-6	12	TRBD1	TRBJ1-2	once	CASSFGTDGYTF	TGTGCCAGCAGTTTTGGGACAGATGGCTACACCTTC
TRBV7-9	16	-	TRBJ2-3	-	CASSPLGQRLGDTQYF	TGTGCCAGCAGCCCCCTGGGACAAAGATTAGGAGATACGCAGTATTTT
TRBV6-5	14	-	TRBJ1-3	-	CASRPGDSGNTIYF	TGTGCCAGCAGGCCCGGAGACTCTGGAAACACCATATATTTT
TRBV28	14	-	TRBJ2-5	-	CASSLPNVRETQYF	TGTGCCAGCAGTTTACCCAATGTACGGGAGACCCAGTACTTC
TRBV6-6	16	TRBD2	TRBJ2-3	-	CASSYSRLAGTDTQYF	TGTGCCAGCAGTTACTCAAGGCTAGCGGGCACAGATACGCAGTATTTT
TRBV30	13	TRBD1	TRBJ2-1	-	CASRTGGYNEQFF	TGTGCCTCCAGGACAGGGGGCTACAATGAGCAGTTCTTC
TRBV5-4	14	-	TRBJ1-1	-	CASSSVGGNTEAFF	TGTGCCAGCAGCTCCGTGGGGGGTAACACTGAAGCTTTCTTT
TRBV2	14	-	TRBJ1-6	once	CASRDSAYNSPLHF	TGTGCCAGCAGGGACAGCGCCTATAATTCACCCCTCCACTTT
TRBV5-1	14	-	TRBJ1-5	-	CASSRAGGNQPQHF	TGCGCCAGCAGTAGGGCGGGCGGCAATCAGCCCCAGCATTTT
TRBV28	13	-	TRBJ2-7	-	CASSWQGKYEQYF	TGTGCCAGCAGTTGGCAGGGGAAGTACGAGCAGTACTTC
TRBV28	14	-	TRBJ1-1	-	CASSFAGEATEAFF	TGTGCCAGCAGTTTTGCGGGGGAGGCGACTGAAGCTTTCTTT
TRBV30	15	-	TRBJ2-1	-	CAWALGRSSYNEQFF	TGTGCCTGGGCCCTGGGGAGGAGCTCCTACAATGAGCAGTTCTTC